This T cell receptor beta chain was retrieved from a study of blood T cells in healthy people across ages (dated by TCRdb to about 2015). Regarding the complete study: In model experiments, template switching captured about one uniquely barcoded TCR beta cDNA molecule for every two T cells. The study measured age-related changes in TCR beta repertoire diversity using deep sequencing normalized with unique cDNA molecular identifiers. The donors were split into four age groups: young (average about 16 years), middle-aged (more than 35), aged (approximately 60) and long-lived (about 82). To avoid experimental bias, donors of different ages were randomly spread across the sequencing lanes. The study analyzed two additional independent replicas of 1 million unique cDNA reads from the same blood draw for two donors, one aged 18 to 29 and one aged 80 or older. General conclusions and limits of the study: The CMV infection status of donors was not known, potentially confounding age-related changes in expanded clonotypes. Observed TCR beta diversity per million T cells fell roughly linearly with age, and a significant reduction was already apparent by age about 38. Compared with the aged group, the long-lived group had more naive CD4+ T cells, fewer expanded clones and increased TCR diversity, suggesting age selection. Estimates of total diversity from one million sequenced T cells were regarded as lower bounds and underestimates. A strong correlation was found between observed TCR beta diversity and the percentage of naive T cells measured by flow cytometry. Bulk unsorted PBMC profiling prevented conclusive comparison of naive and antigen-experienced compartments.

The germline V gene (reference sequence) yields DFQATT for CDR1 and SNEGSKA for CDR2. V is pruned by 5 bases and J by 4 bases, leaving 9 bases of the junction without a gene match. The CDR3 measures 14 amino acids from cysteine to phenylalanine. Only the CDR3 part of the read is kept: 42 bases, read in frame from the first base. The donors were roughly 40 Caucasian individuals from Russia, aged about 6 to 95 years, who were systemically healthy. Each donor gave ten milliliters of peripheral blood, drawn into EDTA-treated Vacutainer tubes. Ficoll-Paque density-gradient centrifugation was used to isolate PBMCs, with at least 6 million per sample. Trizol reagent was used to extract total RNA from PBMCs, with at least 6 micrograms per sample. Naive CD45RAhigh/CD27high T cell percentages were measured by flow cytometry on a PBMC aliquot from every donor. Libraries were made using 5' RACE. Sequencing used an Illumina HiSeq 2500. The second PCR ran for roughly 7 to 12 cycles and used a J-beta primer mix along with a sample-barcoded 5' primer. Each TCR beta cDNA molecule received a unique molecular identifier from a template-switch 5' adaptor carrying 12 random nucleotides. Each sample yielded at least 3 million CDR3-containing paired-end reads. The Mint cDNA synthesis kit, primed by a TRBC-specific oligonucleotide, was used to synthesize first-strand cDNA from all RNA. After uracil-DNA glycosylase treatment, a first 18-cycle PCR used universal primers M1SS and BC2_uni_R on all cDNA. In the authors' own workflow: Each sample was normalized by randomly selecting 1 million high-quality reads, each carrying a distinct molecular identifier. Reads sharing molecular identifiers were discarded rather than binned into consensus sequences. MiTCR, set to a Q25 quality threshold and the strictest error-elimination algorithm, was used for CDR3 identification, clonotype clustering and error correction. Lower-bound total TCR beta diversity was estimated with a nonparametric unseen species model using Euler transformation. Using fastp at Q25 and MiXCR, TCRdb reprocessed the public reads and kept productive beta chains. All rows with the same CDR3 protein become a single entry with the most common DNA and genes. The V and J calls follow TCRdb's processing rather than the paper's. This sample gives fewer than 900,000 distinct CDR3 sequences in total; approximately 39% of them show up just once. Jointly, the top ten make up approximately 22% of the sample.

This clonotype was seen ten or more times. The antigen this receptor binds is unknown. Within one base of it there is no much larger clone, and no base qualities were kept. The rearrangement joined TRBV20-1 to TRBJ2-5, and TRBD2 matches 8 of the central bases. The sequencing sample was made of blood. The receptor was derived from a woman aged 55-75 years in good health. CDR3 reads: CSAPGTLAGETQYF. DNA sequence: TGCAGTGCTCCCGGGACGCTAGCGGGAGAGACCCAGTACTTC.